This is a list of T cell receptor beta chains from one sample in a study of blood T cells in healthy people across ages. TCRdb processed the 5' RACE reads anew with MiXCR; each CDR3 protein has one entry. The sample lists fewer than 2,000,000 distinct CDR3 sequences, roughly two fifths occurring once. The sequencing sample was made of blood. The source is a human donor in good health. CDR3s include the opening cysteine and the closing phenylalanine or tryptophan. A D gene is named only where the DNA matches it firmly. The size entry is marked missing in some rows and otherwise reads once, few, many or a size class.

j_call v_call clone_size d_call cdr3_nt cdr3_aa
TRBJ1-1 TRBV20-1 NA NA TGCAGTGCTAGAGCGCCGACTGAAGCTTTCTTT CSARAPTEAFF
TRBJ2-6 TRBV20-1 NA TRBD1 TGCAGTGCTACCTCAGGGGGCTCTGGGGCCAACGTCCTGACTTTC CSATSGGSGANVLTF
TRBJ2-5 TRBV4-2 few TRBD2 TGTGCCAGCAGCCCTCGCGGGGGGGCGTCGGCAAGAGACCAGTACTTC CASSPRGGASARDQYF
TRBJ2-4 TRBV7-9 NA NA TGTGCCAGCAGCTTAGGATATAAGGGCCAGGCTAGTATTCAGTACTTC CASSLGYKGQASIQYF
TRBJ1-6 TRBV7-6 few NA TGTGCCAGCAGCCCCTCCTTGGCAGGCCTAGGGTCACCCCTCCACTTT CASSPSLAGLGSPLHF
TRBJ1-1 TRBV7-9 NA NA TGTGCCAGCAGCTTAGTAGCAGGGGCGAACACTGAAGCTTTCTTT CASSLVAGANTEAFF
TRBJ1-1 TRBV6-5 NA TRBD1 TGTGCCAGCAGTTACGGGACAGGGGGCCCTGAAGCTTTCTTT CASSYGTGGPEAFF
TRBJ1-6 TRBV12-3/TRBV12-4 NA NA TGTGCCAGCAGTTATGTCTTTGAGACACCCCTCCACTTT CASSYVFETPLHF
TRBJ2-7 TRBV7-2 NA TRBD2 TGTGCCAGCAGCTCCTTTAGCGGGTACGAGCAGTACTTC CASSSFSGYEQYF
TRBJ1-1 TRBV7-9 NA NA TGTGCCAGCAGCTTAGATGTGAGCCACACTGAAGCTTTCTTT CASSLDVSHTEAFF
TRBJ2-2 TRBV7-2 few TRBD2 TGTGCCAGCGGTGCGCGGGGGGTCGTTACCGGGGAGCTGTTTTTT CASGARGVVTGELFF
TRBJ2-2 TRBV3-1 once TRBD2 TGTGCCAGCAGCCAAAGGCTAGCGGGAGCCCCTTACACCGGGGAGCTGTTTTTT CASSQRLAGAPYTGELFF
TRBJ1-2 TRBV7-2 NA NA TGTGCCAGCAGCTCGCGGATCACAGGGAGACGCTACACCTTC CASSSRITGRRYTF
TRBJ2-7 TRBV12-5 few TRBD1 TGTGCTAGTGCCATCAGGACAGGGGCTTTCTACGAGCAGTACTTC CASAIRTGAFYEQYF
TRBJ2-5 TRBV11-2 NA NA TGTGCCAGCAGGATCGTTCGGGGGGCTTACGGCAATGAGCAGTACTTC CASRIVRGAYGNEQYF
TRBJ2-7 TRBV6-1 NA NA TGTGCCAGCAGTGTTGGGGTTAGCGGCTTCAGCTCCTACGAGCAGTACTTC CASSVGVSGFSSYEQYF
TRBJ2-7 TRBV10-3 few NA TGTGCCATCAGCATTTCGCAGGGAGTCTCCTACGAGCAGTACTTC CAISISQGVSYEQYF
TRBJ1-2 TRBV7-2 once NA TGTGCCAGCAGTCCGGGACGGGCATATTATGGCTACACCTTC CASSPGRAYYGYTF
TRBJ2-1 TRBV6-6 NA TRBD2 TGTGCCAGCAGTTACTCTACTAGCGGGGGGGCTCATGAGCAGTTCTTC CASSYSTSGGAHEQFF
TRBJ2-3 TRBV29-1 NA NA TGCAGCATAACTGGAGGGGGGCCATCAGGTACGCAGTATTTT CSITGGGPSGTQYF
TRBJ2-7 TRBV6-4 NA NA TGTGCCAGCAGTTCCACCCCCGGGGGAAGGTACGAGCAGTACTTC CASSSTPGGRYEQYF
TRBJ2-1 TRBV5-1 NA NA TGCGCCAGCAGCCCCCAGGGACGCCCAATTATCGATGAGCAGTTCTTC CASSPQGRPIIDEQFF
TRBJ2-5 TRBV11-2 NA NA TGTGCCAGCAGCCCATCCTGGAGAACATTCGAGACCCAGTACTTC CASSPSWRTFETQYF
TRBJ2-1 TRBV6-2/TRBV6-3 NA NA TGTGCCAGCAGTACACGGACCCCGGTTGTACAGTTCTTC CASSTRTPVVQFF
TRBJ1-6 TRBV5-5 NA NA TGTGCCAGCAGCCTTGGGATTTCACCCCTCCACTTT CASSLGISPLHF
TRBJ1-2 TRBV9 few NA TGTGCCAGCAGCCCGATGGAGGGACTATATGGCTACACCTTC CASSPMEGLYGYTF
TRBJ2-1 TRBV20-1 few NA TGCAGTGCTCGAGACCCAACTGGCTTGTCAGGGCCGGATGAGCAGTTCTTC CSARDPTGLSGPDEQFF
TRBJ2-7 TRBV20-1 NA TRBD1 TGCAGTGCTCCGACAGGGGGCGCCTCCTACGAGCAGTACTTC CSAPTGGASYEQYF
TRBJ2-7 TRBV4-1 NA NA TGCGCCAGCAGCCAAGCTCTGAACTCCTACGAGCAGTACTTC CASSQALNSYEQYF
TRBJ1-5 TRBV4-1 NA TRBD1 TGCGCCAGCAGCCAAGATTCCAGGGGGCTCGGGCAGCCCCAGCATTTT CASSQDSRGLGQPQHF
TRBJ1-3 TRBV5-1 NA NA TGCGCCAGCAGAGAGGGGGGCTCTGGAAACACCATATATTTT CASREGGSGNTIYF
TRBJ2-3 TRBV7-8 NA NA TGTGCCAGCAGCTTAGGGGGCCGGGGTAGCGGAACACCTAGCACAGATACGCAGTATTTT CASSLGGRGSGTPSTDTQYF
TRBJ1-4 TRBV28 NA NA TGTGCCAGCACGACAGCTAATGAAAAACTGTTTTTT CASTTANEKLFF
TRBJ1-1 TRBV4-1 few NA TGCGCCAGCAGCCAAGAAGGGGGTAGGAACACTGAAGCTTTCTTT CASSQEGGRNTEAFF
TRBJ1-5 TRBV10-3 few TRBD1 TGTGCCATCAGTGACGAGGGACAGAGCAATCAGCCCCAGCATTTT CAISDEGQSNQPQHF
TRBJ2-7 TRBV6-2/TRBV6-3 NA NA TGTGCCAGCAGTTACATGGGTCCTCTCTACGAGCAGTACTTC CASSYMGPLYEQYF
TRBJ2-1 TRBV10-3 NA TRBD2 TGTGCCATCAGTGAAAGCGGGGGAATAAACAATGAGCAGTTCTTC CAISESGGINNEQFF
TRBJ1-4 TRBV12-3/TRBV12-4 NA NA TGTGCCAGCAGTTTCGTCAGGGGTGAAAAACTGTTTTTT CASSFVRGEKLFF
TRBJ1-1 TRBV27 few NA TGTGCCAGCGGGTCCCTCGAAGCTTTCTTT CASGSLEAFF
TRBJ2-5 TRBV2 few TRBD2 TGTGCCAGCAGTTCGACCGGGACTAGCGGGGGGGCCGACGGGGAAGAGACCCAGTACTTC CASSSTGTSGGADGEETQYF